Below are 8 T cell receptor beta chains sequenced from a single sample in a study of T cells and Merkel cell carcinoma outcomes. Sequencing used immunoSEQ multiplex PCR; TCRdb keeps in-frame clones, though not all of them. The sample has roughly 5,800 clones, roughly 80% seen once; the top ten hold 5.9%. Sequenced sample: tumor tissue from Merkel cell carcinoma. These receptors were taken from a human donor with Merkel cell carcinoma.

The chain couples TRBV10-3 to TRBJ1-1, with 7 bases lining up with TRBD1. Germline loops: CDR1 ENHRY, CDR2 SYGVKD. With 10 bases clipped from V and 1 base from J, the junction kept 9 bases outside the gene matches. CDR3 size: 14 residues. CDR3 coding DNA: TGTGCCAGCGCCACAGGGGCGGCGAACACTGAAGCTTTCTTT. This codes for CASATGAANTEAFF.

CDR3 sequence reads: CSAPLGDTQYF. DNA of the CDR3: TGCAGTGCACCTCTAGGGGATACGCAGTATTTT. V is TRBV20-1 and J is TRBJ2-3; no clear D. The CDR3 is 11 residues long. Germline values: CDR1 DFQATT, CDR2 SNEGSKA (reference sequence). The V gene lost 6 bases and the J gene lost 6 bases, with 10 bases spanning the gap.

The rearrangement uses TRBV5-6 and TRBJ2-3; 10 nucleotides match TRBD1. V was clipped by 2 bases and J by 3 bases; unmatched bases: 6. Per germline, CDR1 SGHDT and CDR2 YYEEEE. This CDR3 spans 16 amino acids. The CDR3 DNA is TGTGCCAGCAGCTTATGGGACAGGGGTCTGACAGATACGCAGTATTTT. Its protein is CASSLWDRGLTDTQYF.

This chain joins TRBV29-1 and TRBJ2-3; D gene unclear. The CDR3 runs to 11 residues. Germline V CDR1 and CDR2: SQVTM, ANQGSEA. V gave up 3 bases and J gave up 3 bases, with 4 bases separating them. CDR3 DNA sequence: TGCAGCGTTGAGCCTACAGATACGCAGTATTTT. Amino acid sequence: CSVEPTDTQYF.

The gene calls are TRBV9 and TRBJ1-3, with 8 bases that match TRBD1. CDR1 is SGDLS and CDR2 is YYNGEE in the germline V gene. Unmatched junction bases numbered 6, after V lost 3 bases and J lost 4 bases. The CDR3 is 15 residues long. The DNA of the CDR3 is TGTGCCAGCAGCGACCGACAGGGGTCCGGAAACACCATATATTTT. Amino acids: CASSDRQGSGNTIYF.

V and J are TRBV7-2 and TRBJ2-5; D is uncertain. The CDR3 contains 14 residues. Germline CDR1 and CDR2: SGHTA and FQGNSA. The V end was cut by 8 bases, the J end by 5 bases, with 18 bases between. This CDR3 reads CASSTWASGETQYF. The DNA for the CDR3 is TGTGCCAGCTCCACCTGGGCCTCCGGGGAGACCCAGTACTTC.

As for this clone: In the same sample, other DNA sequences code for this CDR3. The genes are TRBV27 and TRBJ1-5; no reliable D call. The CDR3 is made up of 13 amino acids. Trimming left V 4 bases short and J 7 bases short, with 11 bases between. Germline V gene data show CDR1 as MNHEY and CDR2 as SMNVEV (reference sequence). CDR3 nucleotide sequence: TGTGCCAGCAGTTGGAGTTGGCGGCAGCCCCAGCATTTT. Amino acid sequence: CASSWSWRQPQHF.

This clone was observed a handful of times. The chain recombines TRBV11-2 with TRBJ1-1; 8 nucleotides match TRBD1. Unmatched junction bases numbered 3, after V lost 5 bases and J lost 4 bases. Germline CDR1 and CDR2: SGHAT and FQNNGV. This CDR3 spans 13 amino acids. The CDR3 region is CASSLDRATEAFF. The CDR3 DNA is TGTGCCAGCAGCCTGGACAGGGCCACTGAAGCTTTCTTT.